The present TCR beta chain was sequenced within a study of T cell responses to AZD1222 COVID-19 vaccine. Study-wide points: Unmutated variant regions are reportedly the target of nearly half of TCRs that are spike-specific. Spike regions recognized by vaccine-associated CD4 TCRs spanned the protein, led by 160-218 and 743-854.

V lost 10 bases, J lost 6 bases, and 15 bases lay in between. CDR3 size: 12 residues. Germline V CDR1 and CDR2: ENHRY, SYGVKD. The table came from immunoSEQ multiplex PCR; TCRdb's copy has only in-frame clones and leaves some out. Of over 200,000 clones listed, approximately 94% are singletons. Points on this clone: Its specificity is unknown.

This TCR was recovered from an adult who received the MenACWY meningococcal vaccine as a control. The rearrangement joins TRBV10-3 to TRBJ1-2; possibly TRBD1 for D (5 bases). The material was peripheral blood, obtained 28 days after the second dose of the MenACWY control vaccine. This CDR3 reads CATADGGDGYTF. CDR3 sequence (DNA): TGTGCCACCGCGGACGGGGGGGATGGCTACACCTTC.